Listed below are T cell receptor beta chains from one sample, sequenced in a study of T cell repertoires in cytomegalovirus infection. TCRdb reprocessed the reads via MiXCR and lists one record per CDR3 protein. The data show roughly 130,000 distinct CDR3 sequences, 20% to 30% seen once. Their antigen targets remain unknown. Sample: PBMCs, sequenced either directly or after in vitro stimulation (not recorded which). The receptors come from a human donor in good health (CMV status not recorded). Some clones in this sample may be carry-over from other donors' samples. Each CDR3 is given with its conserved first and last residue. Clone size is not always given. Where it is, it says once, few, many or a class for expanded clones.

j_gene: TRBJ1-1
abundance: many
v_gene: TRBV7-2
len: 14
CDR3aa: CASSLDPGGTEAFF

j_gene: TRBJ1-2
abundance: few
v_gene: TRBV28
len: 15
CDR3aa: CASSGGGQGNYGYTF

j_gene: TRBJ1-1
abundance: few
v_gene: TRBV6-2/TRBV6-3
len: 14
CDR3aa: CASSSLQGGSEAFF

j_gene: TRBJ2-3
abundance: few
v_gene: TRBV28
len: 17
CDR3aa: CASSLRGGGRTKDTQYF

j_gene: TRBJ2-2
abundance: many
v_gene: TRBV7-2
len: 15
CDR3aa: CASSLWYGRTGELFF

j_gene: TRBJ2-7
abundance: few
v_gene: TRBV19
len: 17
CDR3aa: CASSRRQSSGIYYEQYF

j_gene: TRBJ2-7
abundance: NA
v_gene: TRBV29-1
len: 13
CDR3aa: CSVQRDTSYEQYF

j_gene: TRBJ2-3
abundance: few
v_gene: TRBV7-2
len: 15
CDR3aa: CASSPLGRQADTQYF

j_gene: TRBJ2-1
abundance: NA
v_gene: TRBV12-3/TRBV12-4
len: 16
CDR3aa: CASSLTGLPRRDEQFF

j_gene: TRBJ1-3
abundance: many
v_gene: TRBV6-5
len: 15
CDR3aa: CASSYSVSAGNTIYF

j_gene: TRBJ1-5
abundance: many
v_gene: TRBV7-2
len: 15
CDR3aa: CASSLAPTRDQPQHF

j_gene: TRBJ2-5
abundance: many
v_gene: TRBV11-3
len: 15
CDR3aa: CASSLAPVRQETQYF